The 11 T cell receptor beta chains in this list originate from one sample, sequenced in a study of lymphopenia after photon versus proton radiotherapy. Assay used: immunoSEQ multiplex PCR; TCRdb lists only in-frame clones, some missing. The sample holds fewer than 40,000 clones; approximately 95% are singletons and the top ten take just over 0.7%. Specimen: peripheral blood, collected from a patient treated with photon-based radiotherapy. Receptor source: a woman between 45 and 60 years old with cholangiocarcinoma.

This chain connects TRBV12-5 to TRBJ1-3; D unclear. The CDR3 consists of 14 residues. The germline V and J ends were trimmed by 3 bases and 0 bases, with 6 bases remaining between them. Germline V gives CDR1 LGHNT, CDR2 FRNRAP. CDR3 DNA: TGTGCTAGTGGTTTAGGCACCTCTGGAAACACCATATATTTT. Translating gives CASGLGTSGNTIYF.

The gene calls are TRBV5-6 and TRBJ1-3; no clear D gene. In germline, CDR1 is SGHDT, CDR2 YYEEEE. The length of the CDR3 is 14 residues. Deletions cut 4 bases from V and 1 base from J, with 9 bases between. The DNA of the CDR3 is TGTGCCAGCAGCGTGGTTGAATCTGGAAACACCATATATTTT. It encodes CASSVVESGNTIYF.

CDR3 in amino acids: CASSSSHASVAQHF. CDR3 bases: TGTGCCAGCAGCTCTAGCCACGCATCAGTGGCCCAGCATTTT. V gene TRBV7-2 combines with J gene TRBJ1-5; unclear D gene. Germline V gene data show CDR1 as SGHTA and CDR2 as FQGNSA. The V and J ends lost 4 bases and 11 bases respectively, with 18 bases between them. The CDR3 is 14 residues long.

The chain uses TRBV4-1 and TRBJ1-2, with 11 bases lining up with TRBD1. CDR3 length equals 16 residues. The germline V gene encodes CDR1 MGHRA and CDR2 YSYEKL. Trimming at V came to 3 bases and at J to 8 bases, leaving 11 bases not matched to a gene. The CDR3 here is CASSQPQGTGGRGYTF. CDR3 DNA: TGCGCCAGCAGCCAGCCACAAGGGACAGGGGGTCGAGGCTACACCTTC.

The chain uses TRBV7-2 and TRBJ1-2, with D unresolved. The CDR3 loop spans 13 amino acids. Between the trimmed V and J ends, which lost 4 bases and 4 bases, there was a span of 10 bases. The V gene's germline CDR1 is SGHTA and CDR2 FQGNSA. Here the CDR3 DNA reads TGTGCCAGCAGCTCAATCGGCAGCTATGGCTACACCTTC. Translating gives CASSSIGSYGYTF.

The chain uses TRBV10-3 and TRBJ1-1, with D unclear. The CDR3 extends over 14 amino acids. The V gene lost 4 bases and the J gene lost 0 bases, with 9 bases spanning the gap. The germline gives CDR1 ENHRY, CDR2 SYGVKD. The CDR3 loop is CAISVSAVNTEAFF. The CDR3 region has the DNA TGTGCCATCAGTGTAAGCGCGGTGAACACTGAAGCTTTCTTT.

Here the CDR3 DNA reads TGTGCCAGCAGCACTTCAGGAGACAGGGGGGTCGAGCAGTACTTC. This codes for CASSTSGDRGVEQYF. The chain employs TRBV11-3 and TRBJ2-7, with 9 nucleotides matching TRBD1. The CDR3 is made up of 15 amino acids. J was trimmed by 6 bases and V by 5 bases; bases with no gene match: 11. The germline CDR1 and CDR2 sequences are SGHNT and YENEEA.

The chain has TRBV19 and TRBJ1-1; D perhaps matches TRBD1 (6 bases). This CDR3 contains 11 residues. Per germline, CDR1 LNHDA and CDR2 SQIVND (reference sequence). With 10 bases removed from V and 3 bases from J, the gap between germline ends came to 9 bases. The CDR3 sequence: CANYRDTEAFF. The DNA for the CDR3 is TGTGCCAACTACAGGGACACTGAAGCTTTCTTT.

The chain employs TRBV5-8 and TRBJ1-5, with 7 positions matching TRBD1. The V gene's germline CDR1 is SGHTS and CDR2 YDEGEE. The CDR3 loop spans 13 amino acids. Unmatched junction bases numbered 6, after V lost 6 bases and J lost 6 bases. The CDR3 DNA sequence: TGTGCCAGCAAGGACAGGTGGGGTCAGCCCCAGCATTTT. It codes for CASKDRWGQPQHF.

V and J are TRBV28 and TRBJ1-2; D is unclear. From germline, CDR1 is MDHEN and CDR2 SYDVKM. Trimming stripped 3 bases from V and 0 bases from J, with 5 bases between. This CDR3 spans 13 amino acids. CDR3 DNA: TGTGCCAGCAGTTTTACAGCTAACTATGGCTACACCTTC. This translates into CASSFTANYGYTF.

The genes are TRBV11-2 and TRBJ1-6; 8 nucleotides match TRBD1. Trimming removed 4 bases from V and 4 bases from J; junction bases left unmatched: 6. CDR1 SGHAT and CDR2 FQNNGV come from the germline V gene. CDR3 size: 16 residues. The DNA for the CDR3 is TGTGCCAGCAGCTCGAGGACAGGGAAGTATAATTCACCCCTCCACTTT. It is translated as CASSSRTGKYNSPLHF.